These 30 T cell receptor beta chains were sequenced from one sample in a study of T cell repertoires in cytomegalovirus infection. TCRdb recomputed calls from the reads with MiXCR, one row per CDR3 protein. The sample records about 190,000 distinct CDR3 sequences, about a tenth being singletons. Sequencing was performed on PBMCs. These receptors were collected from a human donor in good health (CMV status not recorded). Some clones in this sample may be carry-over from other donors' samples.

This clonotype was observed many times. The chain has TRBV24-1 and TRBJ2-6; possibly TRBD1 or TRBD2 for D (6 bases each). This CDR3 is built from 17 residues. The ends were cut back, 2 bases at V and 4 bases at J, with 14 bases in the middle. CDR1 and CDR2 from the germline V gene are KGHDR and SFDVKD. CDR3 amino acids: CATSDSLGGLGANVLTF. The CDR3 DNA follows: TGTGCCACCAGTGATTCACTGGGGGGCCTGGGGGCCAACGTCCTGACTTTC.

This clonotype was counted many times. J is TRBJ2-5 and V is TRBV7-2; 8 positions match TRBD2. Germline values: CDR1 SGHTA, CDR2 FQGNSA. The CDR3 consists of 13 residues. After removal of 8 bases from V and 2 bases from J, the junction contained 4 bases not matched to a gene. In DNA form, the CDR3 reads TGTGCCAGCCTGAGCGGGAGACAAGAGACCCAGTACTTC. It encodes CASLSGRQETQYF.

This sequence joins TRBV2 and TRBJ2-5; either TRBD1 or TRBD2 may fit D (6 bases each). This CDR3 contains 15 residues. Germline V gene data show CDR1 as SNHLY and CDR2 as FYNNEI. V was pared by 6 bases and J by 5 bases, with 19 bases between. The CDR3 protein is CASRAGGLGAETQYF. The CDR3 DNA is TGTGCCAGCAGAGCTGGGGGGCTTGGTGCCGAGACCCAGTACTTC.

The CDR3 bases are TGTGCCAGCAGCTTATCGAGATCAGCGGGAGGGCACCACAATGAGCAGTTCTTC. Its translation: CASSLSRSAGGHHNEQFF. The chain recombines TRBV7-9 with TRBJ2-1; 10 nucleotides match TRBD2. Germline lookup yields CDR1 SEHNR and CDR2 FQNEAQ (reference sequence). This CDR3 has 18 amino acids. Trimming at V came to 2 bases and at J to 5 bases, leaving 12 bases not matched to a gene.

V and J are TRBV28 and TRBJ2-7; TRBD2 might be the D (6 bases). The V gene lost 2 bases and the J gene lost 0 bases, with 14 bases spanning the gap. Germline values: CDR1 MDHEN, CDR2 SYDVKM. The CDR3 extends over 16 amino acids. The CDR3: CASSLARDPSSYEQYF. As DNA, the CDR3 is TGTGCCAGCAGTTTAGCGCGGGACCCTAGCTCCTACGAGCAGTACTTC.

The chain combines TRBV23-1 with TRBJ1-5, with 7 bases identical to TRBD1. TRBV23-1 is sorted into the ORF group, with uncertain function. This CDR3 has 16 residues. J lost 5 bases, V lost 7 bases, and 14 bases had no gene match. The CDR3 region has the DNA TGCGCCAGCACCCTTAAGACACAGGGGTGGGATCAGCCCCAGCATTTT. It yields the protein CASTLKTQGWDQPQHF.

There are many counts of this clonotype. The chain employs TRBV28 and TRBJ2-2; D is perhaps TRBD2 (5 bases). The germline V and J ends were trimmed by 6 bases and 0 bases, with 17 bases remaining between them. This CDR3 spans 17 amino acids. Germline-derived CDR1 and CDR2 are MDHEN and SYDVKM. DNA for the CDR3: TGTGCCAGCAGCGTTATAGGAGGCCTAGCGAACACCGGGGAGCTGTTTTTT. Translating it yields CASSVIGGLANTGELFF.

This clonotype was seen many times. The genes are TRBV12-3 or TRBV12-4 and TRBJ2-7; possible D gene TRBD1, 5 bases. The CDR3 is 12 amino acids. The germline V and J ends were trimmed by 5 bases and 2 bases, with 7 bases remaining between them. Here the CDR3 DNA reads TGTGCCAGCAGTAAAGGGGCCTACGAGCAGTACTTC. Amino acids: CASSKGAYEQYF.

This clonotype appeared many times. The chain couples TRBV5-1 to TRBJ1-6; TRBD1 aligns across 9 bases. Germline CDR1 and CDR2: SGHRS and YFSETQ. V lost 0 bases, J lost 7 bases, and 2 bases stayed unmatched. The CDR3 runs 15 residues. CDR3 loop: CASSLEGTGNSPLHF. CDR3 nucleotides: TGCGCCAGCAGCTTGGAAGGGACAGGGAATTCACCCCTCCACTTT. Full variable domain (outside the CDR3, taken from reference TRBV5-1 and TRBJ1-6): KAGVTQTPRYLIKTRGQQVTLSCSPISGHRSVSWYQQTPGQGLQFLFEYFSETQRNKGNFPGRFSGRQFSNSRSEMNVSTLELGDSALYLCASSLEGTGNSPLHFGNGTRLTVT.

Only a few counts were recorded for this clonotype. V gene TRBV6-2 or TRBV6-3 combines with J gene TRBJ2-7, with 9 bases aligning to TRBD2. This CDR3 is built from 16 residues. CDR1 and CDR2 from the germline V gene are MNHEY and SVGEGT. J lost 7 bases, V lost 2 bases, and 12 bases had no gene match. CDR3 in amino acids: CASSYAGGRAALEQYF. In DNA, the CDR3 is TGTGCCAGCAGTTACGCCGGCGGGAGGGCCGCGCTGGAGCAGTACTTC.

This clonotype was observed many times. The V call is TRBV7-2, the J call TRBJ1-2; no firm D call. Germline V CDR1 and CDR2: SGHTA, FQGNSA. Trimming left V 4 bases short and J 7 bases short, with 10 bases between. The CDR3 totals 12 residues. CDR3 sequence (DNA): TGTGCCAGCAGCTACACAGCGGGTGGCTACACCTTC. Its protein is CASSYTAGGYTF.

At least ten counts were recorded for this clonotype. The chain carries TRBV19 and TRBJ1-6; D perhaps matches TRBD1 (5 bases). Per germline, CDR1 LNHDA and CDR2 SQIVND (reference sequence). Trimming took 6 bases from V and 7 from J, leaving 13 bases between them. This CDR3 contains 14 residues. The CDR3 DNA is TGTGCCAGTAGCGACAGACCCCTCAATTCACCCCTCCACTTT. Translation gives CASSDRPLNSPLHF.

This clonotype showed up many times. The CDR3 nucleotides read TGTGCCAGCAGCCTCCGGGAGGTGGGTCAAGAGACCCAGTACTTC. It encodes CASSLREVGQETQYF. The rearrangement uses TRBV7-2 and TRBJ2-5; 7 nucleotides align to TRBD2. V lost 5 bases and J lost 2; bases outside the gene matches: 8. The germline V gene encodes CDR1 SGHTA and CDR2 FQGNSA. The CDR3 is 15 amino acids.

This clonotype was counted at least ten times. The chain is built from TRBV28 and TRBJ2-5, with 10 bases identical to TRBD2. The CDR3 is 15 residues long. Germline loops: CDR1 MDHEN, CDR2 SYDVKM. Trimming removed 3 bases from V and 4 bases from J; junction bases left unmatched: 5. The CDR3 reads CASSFMSGGAETQYF. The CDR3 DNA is TGTGCCAGCAGTTTCATGAGCGGGGGGGCAGAGACCCAGTACTTC. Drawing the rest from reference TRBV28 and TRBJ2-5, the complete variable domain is DVKVTQSSRYLVKRTGEKVFLECVQDMDHENMFWYRQDPGLGLRLIYFSYDVKMKEKGDIPEGYSVSREKKERFSLILESASTNQTSMYLCASSFMSGGAETQYFGPGTRLLVL.

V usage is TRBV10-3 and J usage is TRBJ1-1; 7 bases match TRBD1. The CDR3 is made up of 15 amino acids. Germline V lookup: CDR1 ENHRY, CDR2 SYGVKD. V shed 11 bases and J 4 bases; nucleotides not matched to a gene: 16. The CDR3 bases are TGTGCCCACAGCAGGGAGGGGGCGCTGGTCACTGAAGCTTTCTTT. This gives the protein CAHSREGALVTEAFF.

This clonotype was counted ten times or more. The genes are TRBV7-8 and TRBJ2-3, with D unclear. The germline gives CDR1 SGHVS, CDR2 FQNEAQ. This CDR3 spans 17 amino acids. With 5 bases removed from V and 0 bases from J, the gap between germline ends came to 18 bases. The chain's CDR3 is CASSPGRYRASTDTQYF. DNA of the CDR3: TGTGCCAGCAGCCCCGGACGGTACCGTGCTAGCACAGATACGCAGTATTTT.

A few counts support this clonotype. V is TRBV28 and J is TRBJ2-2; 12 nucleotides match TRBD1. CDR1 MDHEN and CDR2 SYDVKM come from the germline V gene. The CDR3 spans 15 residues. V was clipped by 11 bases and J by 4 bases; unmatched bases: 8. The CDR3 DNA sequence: TGTGCCTCGGACCGGGACAGGGGGCGCACCGGGGAGCTGTTTTTT. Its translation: CASDRDRGRTGELFF.

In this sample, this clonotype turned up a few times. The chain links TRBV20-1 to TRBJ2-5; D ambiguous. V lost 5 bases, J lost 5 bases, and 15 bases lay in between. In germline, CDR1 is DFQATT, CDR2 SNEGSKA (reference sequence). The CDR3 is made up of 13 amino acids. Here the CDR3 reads CSAPHSMAETQYF. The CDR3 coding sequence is TGCAGTGCTCCCCACTCGATGGCGGAGACCCAGTACTTC.

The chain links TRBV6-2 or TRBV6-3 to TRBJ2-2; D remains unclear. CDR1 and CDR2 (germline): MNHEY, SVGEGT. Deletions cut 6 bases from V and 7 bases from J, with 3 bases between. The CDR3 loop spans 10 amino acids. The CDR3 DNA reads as TGTGCCAGCAGGGGCGGGGAGCTGTTTTTT. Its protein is CASRGGELFF.

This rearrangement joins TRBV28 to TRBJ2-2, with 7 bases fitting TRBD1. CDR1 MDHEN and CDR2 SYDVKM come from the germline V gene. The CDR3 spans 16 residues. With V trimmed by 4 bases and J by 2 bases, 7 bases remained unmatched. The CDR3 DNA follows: TGTGCCAGCAGTTCCTGGGACAGTTCTAACACCGGGGAGCTGTTTTTT. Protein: CASSSWDSSNTGELFF.

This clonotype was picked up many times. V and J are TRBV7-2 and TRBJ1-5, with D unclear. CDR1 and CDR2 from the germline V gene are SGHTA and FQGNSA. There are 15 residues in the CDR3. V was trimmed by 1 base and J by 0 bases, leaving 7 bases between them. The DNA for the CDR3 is TGTGCCAGCAGCTTAGGACAACTTAGCAATCAGCCCCAGCATTTT. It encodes CASSLGQLSNQPQHF.

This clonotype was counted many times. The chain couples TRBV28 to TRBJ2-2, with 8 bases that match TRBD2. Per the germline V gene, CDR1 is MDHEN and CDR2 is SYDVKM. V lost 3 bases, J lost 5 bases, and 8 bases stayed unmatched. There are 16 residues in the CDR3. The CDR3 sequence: CASSFSGTRGTGELFF. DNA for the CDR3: TGTGCCAGCAGTTTCTCCGGGACTAGGGGTACCGGGGAGCTGTTTTTT.

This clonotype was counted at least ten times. CDR3 in amino acids: CASSLPGSSYNEQFF. CDR3 nucleotides: TGTGCCAGCAGCTTACCGGGGAGCTCCTACAATGAGCAGTTCTTC. V and J are TRBV7-9 and TRBJ2-1; D perhaps matches TRBD2 (5 bases). V lost 2 bases to trimming and J lost 0 bases, with 8 bases between them. This CDR3 has 15 residues. The V gene's germline CDR1 is SEHNR and CDR2 FQNEAQ (reference sequence).

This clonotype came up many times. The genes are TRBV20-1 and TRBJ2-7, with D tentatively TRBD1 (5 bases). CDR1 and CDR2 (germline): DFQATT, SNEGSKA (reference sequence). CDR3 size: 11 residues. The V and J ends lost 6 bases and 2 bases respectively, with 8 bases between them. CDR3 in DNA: TGCAGTGCCATGACAGCCTACGAGCAGTACTTC. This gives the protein CSAMTAYEQYF.

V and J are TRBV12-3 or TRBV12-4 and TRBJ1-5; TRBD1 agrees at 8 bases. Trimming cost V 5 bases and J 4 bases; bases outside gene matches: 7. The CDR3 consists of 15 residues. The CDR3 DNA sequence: TGTGCCAGCAGTCTGCGACAGGGGCATAATCAGCCCCAGCATTTT. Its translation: CASSLRQGHNQPQHF.

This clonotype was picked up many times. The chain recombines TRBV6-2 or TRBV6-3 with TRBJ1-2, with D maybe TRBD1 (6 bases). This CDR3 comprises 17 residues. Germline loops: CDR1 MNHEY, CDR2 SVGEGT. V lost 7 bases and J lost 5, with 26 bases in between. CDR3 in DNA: TGTGCCAGCACCCTCAGCGGAGGACAGACACTGAAGTATGGCTACACCTTC. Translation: CASTLSGGQTLKYGYTF.

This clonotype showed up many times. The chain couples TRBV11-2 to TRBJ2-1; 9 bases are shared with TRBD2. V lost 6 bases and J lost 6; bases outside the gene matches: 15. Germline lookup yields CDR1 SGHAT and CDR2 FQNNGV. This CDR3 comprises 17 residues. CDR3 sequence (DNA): TGTGCCAGCAGAATGAAGAAAATAGCGGGAGAGTTCAATGAGCAGTTCTTC. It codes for CASRMKKIAGEFNEQFF.

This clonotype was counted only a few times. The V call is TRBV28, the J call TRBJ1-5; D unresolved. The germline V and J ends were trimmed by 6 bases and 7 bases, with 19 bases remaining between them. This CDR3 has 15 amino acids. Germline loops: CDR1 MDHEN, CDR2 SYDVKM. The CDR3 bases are TGTGCCAGCAGCCCGCCCGTGGGGTCTGGGCAGCCCCAGCATTTT. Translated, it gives CASSPPVGSGQPQHF.

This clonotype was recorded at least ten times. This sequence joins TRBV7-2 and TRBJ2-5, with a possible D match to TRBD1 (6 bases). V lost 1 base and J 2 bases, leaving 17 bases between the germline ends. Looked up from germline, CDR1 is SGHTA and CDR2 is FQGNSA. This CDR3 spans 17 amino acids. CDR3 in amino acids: CASSLGLGTTFQETQYF. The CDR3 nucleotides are TGTGCCAGCAGCTTAGGATTAGGGACAACTTTTCAAGAGACCCAGTACTTC.

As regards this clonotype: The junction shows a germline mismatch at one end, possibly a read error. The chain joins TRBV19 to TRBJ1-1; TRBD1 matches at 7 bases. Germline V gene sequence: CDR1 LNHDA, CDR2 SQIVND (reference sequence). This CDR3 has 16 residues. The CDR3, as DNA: TGTGCCCGTAGTATGGTCGGACAGGTAATCGACACTGAAGCTTTATTT. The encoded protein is CARSMVGQVIDTEALF.